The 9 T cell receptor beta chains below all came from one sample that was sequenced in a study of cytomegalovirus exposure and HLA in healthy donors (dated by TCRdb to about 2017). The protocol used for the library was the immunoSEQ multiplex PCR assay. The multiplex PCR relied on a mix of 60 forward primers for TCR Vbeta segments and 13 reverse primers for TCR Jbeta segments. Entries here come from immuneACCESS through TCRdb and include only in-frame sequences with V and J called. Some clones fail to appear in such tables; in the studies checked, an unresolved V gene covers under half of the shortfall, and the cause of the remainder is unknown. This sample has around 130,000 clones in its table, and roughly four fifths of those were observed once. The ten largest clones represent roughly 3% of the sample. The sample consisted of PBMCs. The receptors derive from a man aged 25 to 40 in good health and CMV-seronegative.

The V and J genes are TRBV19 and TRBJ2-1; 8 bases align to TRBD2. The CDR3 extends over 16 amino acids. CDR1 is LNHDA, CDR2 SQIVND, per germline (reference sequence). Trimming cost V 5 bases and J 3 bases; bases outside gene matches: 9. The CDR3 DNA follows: TGTGCCAGTAGTCCCTCAGCGGGAGTCTTCTACAATGAGCAGTTCTTC. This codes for CASSPSAGVFYNEQFF.

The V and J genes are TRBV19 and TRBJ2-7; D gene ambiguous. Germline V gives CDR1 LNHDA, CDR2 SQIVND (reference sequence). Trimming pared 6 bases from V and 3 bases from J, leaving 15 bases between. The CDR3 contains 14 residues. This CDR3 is CASRKDSTYYEQYF. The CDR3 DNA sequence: TGTGCCAGTAGAAAAGACTCGACCTACTACGAGCAGTACTTC.

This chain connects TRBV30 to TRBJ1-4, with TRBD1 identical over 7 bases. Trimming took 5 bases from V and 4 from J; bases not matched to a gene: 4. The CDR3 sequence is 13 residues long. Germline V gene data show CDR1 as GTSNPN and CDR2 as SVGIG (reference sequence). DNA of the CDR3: TGTGCCTGGGGGGACAGTCGTAATGAAAAACTGTTTTTT. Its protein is CAWGDSRNEKLFF. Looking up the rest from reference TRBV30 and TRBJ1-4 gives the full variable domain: SQTIHQWPATLVQPVGSPLSLECTVEGTSNPNLYWYRQAAGRGLQLLFYSVGIGQISSEVPQNLSASRPQDRQFILSSKKLLLSDSGFYLCAWGDSRNEKLFFGSGTQLSVL.

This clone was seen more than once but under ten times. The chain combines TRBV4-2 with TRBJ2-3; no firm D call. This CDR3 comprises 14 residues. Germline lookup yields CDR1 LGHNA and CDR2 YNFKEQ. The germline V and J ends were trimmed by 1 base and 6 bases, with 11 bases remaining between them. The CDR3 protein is CASSQGLVSDTQYF. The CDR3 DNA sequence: TGTGCCAGCAGCCAAGGTCTTGTGTCGGATACGCAGTATTTT.

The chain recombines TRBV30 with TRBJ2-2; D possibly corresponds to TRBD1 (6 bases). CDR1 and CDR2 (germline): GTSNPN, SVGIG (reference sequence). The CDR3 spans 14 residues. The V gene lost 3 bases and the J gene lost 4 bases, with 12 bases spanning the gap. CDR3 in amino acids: CAWRRQASTGELFF. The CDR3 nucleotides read TGTGCCTGGAGGAGACAGGCCTCCACCGGGGAGCTGTTTTTT.

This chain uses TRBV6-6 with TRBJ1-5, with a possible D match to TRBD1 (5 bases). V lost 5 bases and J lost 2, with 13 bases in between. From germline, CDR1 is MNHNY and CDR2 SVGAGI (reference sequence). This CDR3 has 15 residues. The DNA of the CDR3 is TGTGCCAGCAGTATCAGACAGTCAGGCAATCAGCCCCAGCATTTT. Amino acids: CASSIRQSGNQPQHF.

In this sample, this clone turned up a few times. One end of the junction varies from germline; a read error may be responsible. The DNA of the CDR3 is TGTGCTAGCAGCTTAGTAGCGGGGGGTAGAAATGAGCAGTTCTTC. Translation gives CASSLVAGGRNEQFF. The chain links TRBV7-7 to TRBJ2-1; 10 nucleotides align to TRBD2. Germline V lookup: CDR1 SSHAT, CDR2 FNYEAQ (reference sequence). CDR3 length: 15 residues.

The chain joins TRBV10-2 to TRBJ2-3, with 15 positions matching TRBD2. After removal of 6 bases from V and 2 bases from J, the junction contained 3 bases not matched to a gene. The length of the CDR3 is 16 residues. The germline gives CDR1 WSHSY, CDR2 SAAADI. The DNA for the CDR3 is TGCGCCAGCAGGGGACTAGCGGGGGGATACACAGATACGCAGTATTTT. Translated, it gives CASRGLAGGYTDTQYF.

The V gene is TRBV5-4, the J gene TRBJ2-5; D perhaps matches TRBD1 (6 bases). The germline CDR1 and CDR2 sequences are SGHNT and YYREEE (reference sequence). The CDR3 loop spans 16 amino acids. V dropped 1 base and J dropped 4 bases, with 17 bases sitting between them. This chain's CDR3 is CASSLWSRRGGETQYF. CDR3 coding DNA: TGTGCCAGCAGCTTGTGGTCCCGCAGGGGTGGAGAGACCCAGTACTTC. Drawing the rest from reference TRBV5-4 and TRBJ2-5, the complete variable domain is ETGVTQSPTHLIKTRGQQVTLRCSSQSGHNTVSWYQQALGQGPQFIFQYYREEENGRGNFPPRFSGLQFPNYSSELNVNALELDDSALYLCASSLWSRRGGETQYFGPGTRLLVL.